The 21 T cell receptor beta chains in this list originate from one sample, sequenced in a study of vaccination effects on CD4 cells after COVID-19. These TCRs are of unknown antigen specificity. After expansion with viral peptide pools in the ViraFEST assay, antigen-specific CD4+ T cells were sequenced. The culture ran for approximately 11 days before CD4+ T cells were isolated. Nucleocapsid antibodies were negative in the vaccine recipients, who had never had SARS-CoV-2 infection. The method was immunoSEQ multiplex PCR; TCRdb's version includes in-frame clones alone and lacks a portion of them. There are tens of thousands of clones in the sample; 76% occur only once, and about 3% lies in the top ten. The material was CD4+ T cells from PBMCs cultured with HCoV-NL63 spike peptides, obtained before COVID-19 vaccination. These receptor sequences come from a human donor who received a COVID-19 vaccine.

This clone was observed a single time. The V and J genes are TRBV5-8 and TRBJ2-3, with D hard to call. The ends were cut back, 2 bases at V and 6 bases at J, with 4 bases in the middle. From germline, CDR1 is SGHTS and CDR2 YDEGEE. CDR3 length equals 11 residues. Written as DNA, the CDR3 is TGTGCCAGCAGCTTTATTGATACGCAGTATTTT. Residues: CASSFIDTQYF. Together with reference TRBV5-8 and TRBJ2-3, the CDR3 gives the full variable domain: EAGVTQSPTHLIKTRGQQATLRCSPISGHTSVYWYQQALGLGLQFLLWYDEGEERNRGNFPPRFSGRQFPNYSSELNVNALELEDSALYLCASSFIDTQYFGPGTRLTVL.

V gene TRBV7-3 combines with J gene TRBJ1-2; D gene unclear. The CDR3 has 13 residues. Trimming left V 5 bases short and J 8 bases short, with 15 bases between. The germline V gene has CDR1 SGHTA and CDR2 FQGTGA. The DNA of the CDR3 is TGTGCCAGCAGCGAGCCTGGCCTACCGGGCTACACCTTC. Protein: CASSEPGLPGYTF.

The chain has TRBV28 and TRBJ1-1, with D possibly being TRBD1 (5 bases). This CDR3 contains 15 residues. Germline CDR1 and CDR2: MDHEN and SYDVKM. V was cut by 5 bases and J by 3 bases, with 16 bases left in between. This CDR3 reads CASSPPGTSDTEAFF. The CDR3 nucleotides are TGTGCCAGCAGTCCCCCCGGGACCTCGGACACTGAAGCTTTCTTT.

This clone was seen more than once but under ten times. This chain joins TRBV15 and TRBJ1-2, with a possible D match to TRBD1 (6 bases). V lost 0 bases and J lost 5, with 10 bases in between. The CDR3 sequence is 14 residues long. Germline-derived CDR1 and CDR2 are LNHNV and YYDKDF (reference sequence). The CDR3 protein is CATSRDLDSYGYTF. For the CDR3, the DNA is TGTGCCACCAGCAGAGATCTGGACAGTTATGGCTACACCTTC.

The chain couples TRBV7-2 to TRBJ1-1, with TRBD1 matching 11 bases. V lost 1 base and J lost 4; bases outside the gene matches: 2. This CDR3 comprises 15 residues. Germline CDR1 is SGHTA and CDR2 is FQGNSA. The CDR3 is CASSLGGQGGTEAFF. Written as DNA, the CDR3 is TGTGCCAGCAGCTTAGGGGGACAGGGGGGCACTGAAGCTTTCTTT. Full variable domain (missing parts from reference TRBV7-2 and TRBJ1-1): GAGVSQSPSNKVTEKGKDVELRCDPISGHTALYWYRQSLGQGLEFLIYFQGNSAPDKSGLPSDRFSAERTGGSVSTLTIQRTQQEDSAVYLCASSLGGQGGTEAFFGQGTRLTVV.

This clone was detected a few times. This sequence joins TRBV19 and TRBJ1-5; TRBD1 matches at 9 bases. J gave up 5 bases and V 6 bases, and 8 bases lay outside the gene matches. The CDR3 covers 15 residues. The germline V gene has CDR1 LNHDA and CDR2 SQIVND (reference sequence). The CDR3 is CASSRRTGVHQPQHF. The CDR3 region has the DNA TGTGCCAGTAGCCGCCGGACAGGGGTGCATCAGCCCCAGCATTTT. Complete variable domain (other parts from reference TRBV19 and TRBJ1-5): DGGITQSPKYLFRKEGQNVTLSCEQNLNHDAMYWYRQDPGQGLRLIYYSQIVNDFQKGDIAEGYSVSREKKESFPLTVTSAQKNPTAFYLCASSRRTGVHQPQHFGDGTRLSIL.

This clone was found a few times. The chain couples TRBV19 to TRBJ1-1; a weak D match, TRBD1 (6 bases). The CDR3 extends over 17 amino acids. V was shortened by 4 bases and J by 0 bases, with 18 bases between the two germline ends. Germline values: CDR1 LNHDA, CDR2 SQIVND (reference sequence). As DNA, the CDR3 is TGTGCCAGTAGTACTCGCTTAGGTGGGGGCATGAACACTGAAGCTTTCTTT. Translated, it gives CASSTRLGGGMNTEAFF.

The chain uses TRBV7-3 and TRBJ2-1; TRBD1 agrees at 7 bases. The CDR3 spans 13 residues. With 3 bases clipped from V and 5 bases from J, the junction kept 1 base outside the gene matches. Germline loops: CDR1 SGHTA, CDR2 FQGTGA. The DNA of the CDR3 is TGTGCCAGCAGCTTTCAGGGGGACAATGAGCAGTTCTTC. This codes for CASSFQGDNEQFF.

CDR3 region: CASSPGGGNYGYTF. CDR3 nucleotide sequence: TGTGCCAGCTCACCAGGGGGTGGTAACTATGGCTACACCTTC. This chain uses TRBV18 with TRBJ1-2, with a weak D call TRBD1 (5 bases). Deletions cut 2 bases from V and 1 base from J, with 8 bases between. CDR1 KGHSH and CDR2 LQKENI come from the germline V gene. The CDR3 length is 14 residues.

The chain carries TRBV6-4 and TRBJ2-3; tentatively, D is TRBD2 (7 bases). Germline V gene data show CDR1 as MRHNA and CDR2 as SNTAGT. The CDR3 is 16 residues long. Deletions cut 1 base from V and 2 bases from J, with 13 bases between. This CDR3 reads CASSDWGGAPTDTQYF. As DNA, the CDR3 is TGTGCCAGCAGTGACTGGGGGGGCGCACCCACAGATACGCAGTATTTT.

This sequence joins TRBV5-5 and TRBJ2-6; D unresolved. The germline gives CDR1 SGHKS, CDR2 YYEKEE (reference sequence). This CDR3 comprises 15 residues. Trimming took off 2 bases at V and 0 bases at J, with 6 bases between the two ends. The chain's CDR3 is CASSLQYSGANVLTF. As DNA, the CDR3 is TGTGCCAGCAGCTTACAATACTCTGGGGCCAACGTCCTGACTTTC.

The chain recombines TRBV19 with TRBJ1-3, with 7 bases aligning to TRBD1. This CDR3 contains 15 residues. Germline V lookup: CDR1 LNHDA, CDR2 SQIVND (reference sequence). Unmatched junction bases numbered 11, after V lost 8 bases and J lost 4 bases. CDR3: CASSSGTAPGNTIYF. The CDR3 coding sequence is TGTGCCAGTTCCAGCGGGACAGCCCCGGGAAACACCATATATTTT.

This clone was observed a handful of times. The CDR3 nucleotides read TGTGCCAGCAGTTATGCGGCAGGGTTCGGAGGCTACACCTTC. This sequence encodes CASSYAAGFGGYTF. The chain links TRBV6-5 to TRBJ1-2, with D perhaps TRBD1 (5 bases). The CDR3 consists of 14 residues. Trimming removed 3 bases at V and 8 bases at J, with 16 bases between. CDR1 and CDR2 (germline): MNHEY, SVGAGI.

The chain combines TRBV7-8 with TRBJ2-3; unclear D gene. Trimming took 1 base from V and 2 from J, leaving 13 bases between them. The CDR3 is made up of 16 amino acids. Germline CDR1 and CDR2: SGHVS and FQNEAQ. CDR3 nucleotide sequence: TGTGCCAGCAGCTTAGGGTTCCTCCGGTCCACAGATACGCAGTATTTT. The encoded protein is CASSLGFLRSTDTQYF.

The gene calls are TRBV10-2 and TRBJ2-5; 10 positions match TRBD2. The CDR3 is 19 amino acids. Germline V CDR1 and CDR2: WSHSY, SAAADI. V shed 6 bases and J 1 base; nucleotides not matched to a gene: 17. The CDR3 spells CASRGLVRYQRGGQETQYF. CDR3 sequence (DNA): TGCGCCAGCAGGGGGTTGGTTCGATATCAGCGGGGGGGCCAAGAGACCCAGTACTTC.

The genes are TRBV7-6 and TRBJ1-2; a weak D match, TRBD1 (6 bases). The CDR3 covers 14 residues. V was clipped by 5 bases and J by 4 bases, with 14 bases between them. Germline CDR1 SGHVS, CDR2 FNYEAQ. The CDR3 region has the DNA TGTGCCAGCAGCGCCTCACAGGGAACCTATGGCTACACCTTC. It specifies CASSASQGTYGYTF.

The rearrangement uses TRBV2 and TRBJ2-3; 15 nucleotides match TRBD2. The CDR3 consists of 18 residues. CDR1 is SNHLY and CDR2 is FYNNEI in the germline V gene. Trimming took 3 bases from V and 1 from J; bases not matched to a gene: 5. This chain's CDR3 is CASSDGLAGGRGTDTQYF. The CDR3, as DNA: TGTGCCAGCAGTGACGGACTAGCGGGGGGGCGCGGCACAGATACGCAGTATTTT.

The chain has TRBV19 and TRBJ1-5; 8 nucleotides line up with TRBD1. CDR1 LNHDA and CDR2 SQIVND come from the germline V gene (reference sequence). V lost 3 bases, J lost 6 bases, and 7 bases stayed unmatched. This CDR3 spans 15 amino acids. CDR3: CASSIVGQGFQPQHF. The CDR3 bases are TGTGCCAGTAGTATTGTAGGACAGGGCTTTCAGCCCCAGCATTTT.

A single count supports this clone. The chain is built from TRBV18 and TRBJ2-1; 10 bases are shared with TRBD1. J lost 9 bases, V lost 6 bases, and 11 bases had no gene match. Germline V CDR1 and CDR2: KGHSH, LQKENI. The CDR3 has 15 amino acids. This CDR3 reads CASSAPGQGSGEQFF. CDR3 coding DNA: TGTGCCAGCTCGGCTCCGGGACAGGGGTCGGGTGAGCAGTTCTTC. Based on the CDR3 plus reference TRBV18 and TRBJ2-1, the full variable domain is NAGVMQNPRHLVRRRGQEARLRCSPMKGHSHVYWYRQLPEEGLKFMVYLQKENIIDESGMPKERFSAEFPKEGPSILRIQQVVRGDSAAYFCASSAPGQGSGEQFFGPGTRLTVL.

V is TRBV7-3 and J is TRBJ2-5; D might be TRBD1 or TRBD2, each matching 5 bases. The CDR3 is made up of 13 amino acids. V shed 2 bases and J shed 9 bases, with 13 bases lying between them. Germline CDR1 and CDR2: SGHTA and FQGTGA. CDR3 amino acids: CASSLGGTGAQYF. The CDR3 nucleotides are TGTGCCAGCAGCTTAGGGGGAACCGGGGCCCAGTACTTC.

The chain joins TRBV4-1 to TRBJ2-5; D uncertain. This CDR3 has 13 residues. The V end lost 4 bases, the J end lost 5 bases, and 11 bases lay between the germline ends. Germline assignment: CDR1 MGHRA and CDR2 YSYEKL. Here the CDR3 reads CASSPWIFETQYF. DNA for the CDR3: TGCGCCAGCAGCCCATGGATATTCGAGACCCAGTACTTC.